Shown below are 24 T cell receptor beta chains from a single sample sequenced in a study of blood T cell repertoires in COVID-19. Clones were read by immunoSEQ multiplex PCR, and TCRdb kept only the in-frame ones, dropping some. The sample includes approximately 270,000 clones, around nine tenths seen only once; the top ten take more than 0.75%. Sequenced input: peripheral blood. These receptors all stem from a man aged 25 to 45 with acute or convalescent COVID-19.

CDR3 amino acids: CASSPHQGIYNSPLHF. CDR3 nucleotide sequence: TGTGCCAGCAGTCCACATCAGGGGATTTATAATTCACCCCTCCACTTT. V usage is TRBV25-1 and J usage is TRBJ1-6, with D maybe TRBD1 (6 bases). Germline V lookup: CDR1 MGHDK, CDR2 SYGVNS. Trimming left V 5 bases short and J 4 bases short, with 15 bases between. This CDR3 is built from 16 residues.

The rearrangement uses TRBV7-2 and TRBJ1-1; D is perhaps TRBD1 (5 bases). In germline, CDR1 is SGHTA, CDR2 FQGNSA. V shed 1 base and J shed 0 bases, with 6 bases lying between them. There are 14 residues in the CDR3. CDR3 sequence (DNA): TGTGCCAGCAGCTTAGTAGGGGTGAACACTGAAGCTTTCTTT. It specifies CASSLVGVNTEAFF.

V is TRBV28 and J is TRBJ1-1; 7 bases align to TRBD1. This CDR3 spans 13 amino acids. Germline loops: CDR1 MDHEN, CDR2 SYDVKM. V shed 3 bases, J shed 7 bases, and the junction held 5 bases outside the gene matches. CDR3 protein: CASSLDRNLEAFF. The CDR3 DNA reads TGTGCCAGCAGTTTGGACAGGAACCTTGAAGCTTTCTTT. The full variable domain, its missing parts supplied by reference TRBV28 and TRBJ1-1, is DVKVTQSSRYLVKRTGEKVFLECVQDMDHENMFWYRQDPGLGLRLIYFSYDVKMKEKGDIPEGYSVSREKKERFSLILESASTNQTSMYLCASSLDRNLEAFFGQGTRLTVV.

The V call is TRBV3-1 (or the pseudogene TRBV3-2), the J call TRBJ2-3; TRBD2 might be the D (5 bases). Deletions cut 1 base from V and 9 bases from J, with 5 bases between. The CDR3 length is 11 residues. Germline V gene sequence: CDR1 LGHDT, CDR2 YNNKEL (reference sequence). The CDR3 DNA follows: TGTGCCAGCAGCCAAGCGGGGACGCAGTATTTT. Translated: CASSQAGTQYF.

This chain links TRBV18 with TRBJ1-6, with TRBD1 as a possible D gene (5 bases). Germline loops: CDR1 KGHSH, CDR2 LQKENI. V was clipped by 2 bases and J by 4 bases, with 12 bases between them. The CDR3 consists of 16 residues. CDR3 residues: CASSPGRGFYNSPLHF. CDR3 DNA: TGTGCCAGCTCACCAGGCCGGGGGTTTTATAATTCACCCCTCCACTTT.

CDR3 nucleotides: TGCGCCAGCAGCCAAGAGGGGGGGGCTCATGACACAGATACGCAGTATTTT. Translated: CASSQEGGAHDTDTQYF. The chain carries TRBV4-1 and TRBJ2-3; D perhaps matches TRBD2 (7 bases). Trimming stripped 0 bases from V and 2 bases from J, with 15 bases between. The CDR3 is 17 residues long. Germline V gives CDR1 MGHRA, CDR2 YSYEKL.

The V and J genes are TRBV3-1 (or the pseudogene TRBV3-2) and TRBJ1-5, with D tentatively TRBD1 (6 bases). This CDR3 has 15 residues. CDR1 and CDR2 from the germline V gene are LGHDT and YNNKEL (reference sequence). The ends were cut back, 4 bases at V and 11 bases at J, with 21 bases in the middle. DNA for the CDR3: TGTGCCAGCAGCCCAGGGGACGGGCTCTACGGGACCCAGCATTTT. Translation: CASSPGDGLYGTQHF.

This clone was picked up one time. The gene calls are TRBV19 and TRBJ1-5, with D tentatively TRBD1 (5 bases). Trimming removed 3 bases from V and 0 bases from J, with 9 bases in between. This CDR3 is 15 amino acids long. Germline assignment: CDR1 LNHDA and CDR2 SQIVND (reference sequence). The CDR3 region has the DNA TGTGCCAGTAGTATCGGACAAGCTAGCAATCAGCCCCAGCATTTT. Protein: CASSIGQASNQPQHF.

The J gene is TRBJ1-1, the V gene TRBV18, with 7 bases lining up with TRBD1. V was clipped by 3 bases and J by 1 base; unmatched bases: 5. Germline lookup yields CDR1 KGHSH and CDR2 LQKENI. The CDR3 runs to 15 residues. In DNA form, the CDR3 reads TGTGCCAGCTCACCCATGACAGGGCAGAACACTGAAGCTTTCTTT. Its translation is CASSPMTGQNTEAFF. The complete variable domain, with remaining parts taken from reference TRBV18 and TRBJ1-1, reads NAGVMQNPRHLVRRRGQEARLRCSPMKGHSHVYWYRQLPEEGLKFMVYLQKENIIDESGMPKERFSAEFPKEGPSILRIQQVVRGDSAAYFCASSPMTGQNTEAFFGQGTRLTVV.

The J gene is TRBJ1-2, the V gene TRBV19; D unresolved. There are 13 residues in the CDR3. V lost 5 bases to trimming and J lost 8 bases, with 15 bases between them. Germline V gene lookup returns CDR1 LNHDA and CDR2 SQIVND (reference sequence). CDR3 residues: CASSREGLYGYTF. CDR3 nucleotides: TGTGCCAGTAGTCGTGAGGGCCTATACGGCTACACCTTC. The complete variable domain, with remaining parts taken from reference TRBV19 and TRBJ1-2, reads DGGITQSPKYLFRKEGQNVTLSCEQNLNHDAMYWYRQDPGQGLRLIYYSQIVNDFQKGDIAEGYSVSREKKESFPLTVTSAQKNPTAFYLCASSREGLYGYTFGSGTRLTVV.

The chain joins TRBV28 to TRBJ2-7, with a possible D match to TRBD1 (5 bases). CDR1 is MDHEN, CDR2 SYDVKM, per germline. The CDR3 runs to 15 residues. With 6 bases removed from V and 6 bases from J, the gap between germline ends came to 21 bases. CDR3 amino acids: CASSIGSLGVIEQYF. DNA for the CDR3: TGTGCCAGCAGCATTGGATCCCTAGGGGTCATCGAGCAGTACTTC.

The chain employs TRBV7-8 and TRBJ2-2, with TRBD2 matching 9 bases. J gave up 4 bases and V 5 bases, and 8 bases lay outside the gene matches. The length of the CDR3 is 16 residues. The germline CDR1 and CDR2 sequences are SGHVS and FQNEAQ. In nucleotides, the CDR3 is TGTGCCAGCAGCCGAGCGGGGGGACTCAGCACCGGGGAGCTGTTTTTT. As protein: CASSRAGGLSTGELFF.

The chain combines TRBV5-4 with TRBJ1-6; no clear D. CDR3 size: 16 residues. CDR1 SGHNT and CDR2 YYREEE come from the germline V gene (reference sequence). V was cut by 2 bases and J by 7 bases, with 16 bases left in between. CDR3 amino acids: CASSFGDRGPNSPLHF. DNA of the CDR3: TGTGCCAGCAGCTTCGGCGACCGAGGCCCAAATTCACCCCTCCACTTT.

J is TRBJ1-2 and V is TRBV18; 8 bases agree with TRBD1. Per the germline V gene, CDR1 is KGHSH and CDR2 is LQKENI. The CDR3 contains 16 residues. V lost 3 bases to trimming and J lost 0 bases; unmatched junction nucleotides: 6. For the CDR3, the DNA is TGTGCCAGCTCACCTTCAGGGGGCGGTACTAACTATGGCTACACCTTC. Its translation is CASSPSGGGTNYGYTF. The whole variable domain, filled in from reference TRBV18 and TRBJ1-2, reads NAGVMQNPRHLVRRRGQEARLRCSPMKGHSHVYWYRQLPEEGLKFMVYLQKENIIDESGMPKERFSAEFPKEGPSILRIQQVVRGDSAAYFCASSPSGGGTNYGYTFGSGTRLTVV.

This chain links TRBV6-5 with TRBJ1-1, with TRBD1 as a possible D gene (5 bases). Germline CDR1 reads MNHEY; CDR2 reads SVGAGI. The CDR3 sequence is 15 residues long. Trimming shortened V by 8 bases and J by 2 bases, and 18 bases separated the two germline ends. The CDR3 nucleotides read TGTGCCAGCGTCGACGGCCCAGGACAAAACACTGAAGCTTTCTTT. Translation gives CASVDGPGQNTEAFF.

The V gene is TRBV7-9, the J gene TRBJ2-7; TRBD2 agrees at 8 bases. In germline, CDR1 is SEHNR, CDR2 FQNEAQ (reference sequence). The ends lost 5 bases at V and 4 bases at J; junction bases unmatched: 10. This CDR3 is built from 15 residues. The CDR3 loop reads CASSHPGGGLYEQYF. CDR3 DNA: TGTGCCAGCAGCCACCCCGGGGGGGGGTTGTACGAGCAGTACTTC.

This sequence joins TRBV5-4 and TRBJ2-3; TRBD1 is a possible D gene (6 bases). This CDR3 is built from 16 residues. CDR1 and CDR2 (germline): SGHNT, YYREEE (reference sequence). The V end was cut by 0 bases, the J end by 0 bases, with 11 bases between. CDR3 sequence (DNA): TGTGCCAGCAGCTTGGCCGGGACACGTAGCACAGATACGCAGTATTTT. The encoded protein is CASSLAGTRSTDTQYF.

V is TRBV19 and J is TRBJ1-4, with 10 bases lining up with TRBD1. The germline gives CDR1 LNHDA, CDR2 SQIVND (reference sequence). After removal of 8 bases from V and 3 bases from J, the junction contained 6 bases not matched to a gene. The CDR3 consists of 15 residues. The DNA for the CDR3 is TGTGCCAGTCGCGGGACAGGGGTACCTAATGAAAAACTGTTTTTT. Translation gives CASRGTGVPNEKLFF. The full variable domain, with the rest looked up from reference TRBV19 and TRBJ1-4, is DGGITQSPKYLFRKEGQNVTLSCEQNLNHDAMYWYRQDPGQGLRLIYYSQIVNDFQKGDIAEGYSVSREKKESFPLTVTSAQKNPTAFYLCASRGTGVPNEKLFFGSGTQLSVL.

The chain combines TRBV5-1 with TRBJ2-5, with 9 positions matching TRBD2. Unmatched junction bases numbered 15, after V lost 10 bases and J lost 5 bases. The germline V gene has CDR1 SGHRS and CDR2 YFSETQ. The CDR3 consists of 15 residues. The CDR3 DNA is TGCGCCCGCCGCGGGGCGGGGGGGGCAGGGGAGACCCAGTACTTC. It encodes CARRGAGGAGETQYF.

V is TRBV28 and J is TRBJ1-2; 10 bases map to TRBD1. The CDR3 consists of 14 residues. In germline, CDR1 is MDHEN, CDR2 SYDVKM. J lost 3 bases, V lost 7 bases, and 5 bases had no gene match. The DNA for the CDR3 is TGTGCCAGCATTCGGACAGGGGGATACTATGGCTACACCTTC. It yields the protein CASIRTGGYYGYTF.

The J gene is TRBJ2-5, the V gene TRBV19, with D unclear. The CDR3 is 12 amino acids. The germline V gene encodes CDR1 LNHDA and CDR2 SQIVND (reference sequence). V was shortened by 3 bases and J by 4 bases, with 6 bases between the two germline ends. CDR3 in DNA: TGTGCCAGTAGTATGCTAAGAGAGACCCAGTACTTC. Encoded protein: CASSMLRETQYF.

The chain uses TRBV28 and TRBJ1-5, with D uncertain. The CDR3 runs 16 residues. The V gene lost 0 bases and the J gene lost 0 bases, with 9 bases spanning the gap. Per the germline V gene, CDR1 is MDHEN and CDR2 is SYDVKM. This chain's CDR3 is CASSLWARYSNQPQHF. The CDR3 DNA reads as TGTGCCAGCAGTTTATGGGCAAGATATAGCAATCAGCCCCAGCATTTT. The variable domain in full, completed from reference TRBV28 and TRBJ1-5, reads DVKVTQSSRYLVKRTGEKVFLECVQDMDHENMFWYRQDPGLGLRLIYFSYDVKMKEKGDIPEGYSVSREKKERFSLILESASTNQTSMYLCASSLWARYSNQPQHFGDGTRLSIL.

The chain uses TRBV28 and TRBJ2-7; 7 nucleotides match TRBD1. Losses at the gene ends were 5 bases for V and 7 bases for J; bases not matched to a gene: 8. Looked up from germline, CDR1 is MDHEN and CDR2 is SYDVKM. CDR3 size: 13 residues. The CDR3 protein is CASSPMDRKEQYF. As DNA, the CDR3 is TGTGCCAGCAGTCCGATGGACAGGAAAGAGCAGTACTTC.

The chain combines TRBV30 with TRBJ1-1; TRBD1 agrees at 9 bases. Germline V lookup: CDR1 GTSNPN, CDR2 SVGIG (reference sequence). CDR3 length: 15 residues. V was clipped by 6 bases and J by 3 bases; unmatched bases: 11. CDR3 sequence: CACVQGAPPYTEAFF. Here the CDR3 DNA reads TGTGCCTGTGTACAGGGGGCGCCCCCTTACACTGAAGCTTTCTTT.